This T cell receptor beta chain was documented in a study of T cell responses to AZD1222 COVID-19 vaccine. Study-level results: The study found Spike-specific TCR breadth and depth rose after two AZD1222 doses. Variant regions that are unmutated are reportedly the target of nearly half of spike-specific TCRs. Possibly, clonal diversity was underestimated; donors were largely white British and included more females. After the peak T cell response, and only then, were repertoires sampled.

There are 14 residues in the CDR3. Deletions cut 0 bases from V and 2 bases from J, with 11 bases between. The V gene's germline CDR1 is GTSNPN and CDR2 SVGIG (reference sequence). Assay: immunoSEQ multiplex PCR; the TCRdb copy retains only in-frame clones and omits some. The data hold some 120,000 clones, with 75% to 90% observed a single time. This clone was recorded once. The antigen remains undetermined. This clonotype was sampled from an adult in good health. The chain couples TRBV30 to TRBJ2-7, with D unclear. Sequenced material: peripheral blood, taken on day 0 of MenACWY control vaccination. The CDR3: CAWSVRGSTYEQYF. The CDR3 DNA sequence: TGTGCCTGGAGTGTACGAGGATCCACCTACGAGCAGTACTTC. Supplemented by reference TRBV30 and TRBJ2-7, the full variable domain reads SQTIHQWPATLVQPVGSPLSLECTVEGTSNPNLYWYRQAAGRGLQLLFYSVGIGQISSEVPQNLSASRPQDRQFILSSKKLLLSDSGFYLCAWSVRGSTYEQYFGPGTRLTVT.